Listed below are T cell receptor beta chains from one sample, sequenced in a study of PD-1 blockade in classical Hodgkin lymphoma. Only in-frame clones appear in the TCRdb table, and some are missing; sequencing was by immunoSEQ multiplex PCR. The table has under 40,000 clones, roughly 82% seen once. Sequenced here: peripheral blood mononuclear cells (PBMCs), sampled at baseline. These receptors were obtained from a human donor with classical Hodgkin lymphoma. The CDR3 runs from the conserved cysteine through the conserved F or W. A D gene is named only where the DNA matches it firmly. Not every row has a clone size; where given, it reads once, few, many or a size class.

d_call	v_call	clone_size	j_call	cdr3_nt	cdr3_aa
TRBD1	TRBV6-5	.	TRBJ2-5	TGTGCCAGCAGTTTCGGACAGGCCCTTCTTGAGACCCAGTACTTC	CASSFGQALLETQYF
.	TRBV19	.	TRBJ2-1	TGTGCCAGTAGTACCCAAGTGGGGCTCAATGAGCAGTTCTTC	CASSTQVGLNEQFF
TRBD2	TRBV5-1	.	TRBJ2-2	TGCGCCAGCAGCTTGAATCTAGCGGGGGCCACGAACACCGGGGAGCTGTTTTTT	CASSLNLAGATNTGELFF
.	TRBV7-9	.	TRBJ1-4	TGTGCCAGCAGCTTGGGGCAGGGTGTGGAAAAACTGTTTTTT	CASSLGQGVEKLFF
.	TRBV11-3	.	TRBJ2-3	TGTGCCAGCAGCTGGTACAGGGCAGATACGCAGTATTTT	CASSWYRADTQYF
.	TRBV5-1	.	TRBJ1-1	TGCGCCAGCAGCTTGGGACAGCTCGATACTGAAGCTTTCTTT	CASSLGQLDTEAFF
TRBD2	TRBV7-8	.	TRBJ2-2	TGTGCCAGCAGCCCCCGAACTAGCGGAGCGAACACCGGGGAGCTGTTTTTT	CASSPRTSGANTGELFF
.	TRBV6-5	.	TRBJ2-1	TGTGCCAGCGGGGGGCTCCGTAGGGGAGAGCAGTTCTTC	CASGGLRRGEQFF
.	TRBV6-5	.	TRBJ1-2	TGTGCCAGCAGTCCTGTGGGGGCTGGCTACACCTTC	CASSPVGAGYTF
.	TRBV7-6	.	TRBJ1-4	TGTGCCAGCAGCCCGGGGGGACTACACGCTTATGAAAAACTGTTTTTT	CASSPGGLHAYEKLFF
.	TRBV29-1	.	TRBJ1-1	TGCAGCGTTGGGCGGGGCACTGAAGCTTTCTTT	CSVGRGTEAFF
.	TRBV19	.	TRBJ1-2	TGTGCCGTTACACATAGCCCCTACTATGGCTACACCTTC	CAVTHSPYYGYTF
.	TRBV6-1	.	TRBJ2-3	TGTGCCAGCAGTGAAGTGGGCGGGGCGGTTTCTTCAACGCAGTATTTT	CASSEVGGAVSSTQYF
TRBD1	TRBV11-3	.	TRBJ1-2	TGTGCCAGCAGCTCCGGGGTTGGGACAGGGGGCGGTGGCTACACCTTC	CASSSGVGTGGGGYTF
.	TRBV28	.	TRBJ2-7	TGTGCCAGCAGTTCGGGGGCGTTCGACTACGAGCAGTACTTC	CASSSGAFDYEQYF
.	TRBV25-1	.	TRBJ2-2	TGTGCCAGCAGTGCCCTTCGGGGAGTCGGGGAGCTGTTTTTT	CASSALRGVGELFF
.	TRBV6-6	.	TRBJ1-1	TGTGCCAGCAGTTACTCGACCCTGAACACTGAAGCTTTCTTT	CASSYSTLNTEAFF
TRBD2	TRBV2	.	TRBJ2-2	TGTGCCAGCACCGTTGACGGACTAGCGGGGCCCACGAACACCGGGGAGCTGTTTTTT	CASTVDGLAGPTNTGELFF
.	TRBV6-5	.	TRBJ2-7	TGTGCCAGCAGTTCCACAGGGCGACGGCAGTACTTC	CASSSTGRRQYF
TRBD1	TRBV5-1	.	TRBJ2-3	TGCGCCAGCGGACCGGACAGGGCGGAGTATTTT	CASGPDRAEYF
.	TRBV6-5	.	TRBJ1-4	TGTGCCAGCAGTTCGTCAAATCGGGGAAAACTGTTTTTT	CASSSSNRGKLFF
TRBD1	TRBV7-2	.	TRBJ1-3	TGTGCCAGCAGCTTATCGTTTGGGACAGGGTACGGAAACACCATATATTTT	CASSLSFGTGYGNTIYF
.	TRBV5-4	.	TRBJ1-4	TGTGCCAGCACGCCGGAAAGAGATGGAAAACTGTTTTTT	CASTPERDGKLFF
TRBD1	TRBV18	.	TRBJ1-2	TGTGCCAGCTCACCCGGGACAGGGGCGTTTGACGGCTACACCTTC	CASSPGTGAFDGYTF
.	TRBV6-5	once	TRBJ1-5	TGTGCCAGCAGTTACATGAGCAGCAATCAGCCCCAGCATTTT	CASSYMSSNQPQHF
.	TRBV5-8	medium-sized	TRBJ2-1	TGTGCCAGCAGCTTGGAACGTTTAGGGCAGTTCTTC	CASSLERLGQFF
.	TRBV11-2	.	TRBJ2-1	TGTGCCAGCAGCTTAGTTAGTGGAACAGTGGAGTACAATGAGCAGTTCTTC	CASSLVSGTVEYNEQFF
.	TRBV7-6	few	TRBJ2-1	TGTGCCAGCAGCGGGTGGGACAATGAGCAGTTCTTC	CASSGWDNEQFF
.	TRBV5-6	.	TRBJ2-5	TGTGCCAGCAGCTTGGTAGGGAGGGAGACCCAGTACTTC	CASSLVGRETQYF
.	TRBV6-6	.	TRBJ2-5	TGTGCCAGCAGTCCCCAAGAGACCCAGTACTTC	CASSPQETQYF
.	TRBV5-1	.	TRBJ2-7	TGCGCCAGCAGCTTCCGACAGGATAGCTACGAGCAGTACTTC	CASSFRQDSYEQYF
TRBD1	TRBV27	.	TRBJ2-7	TGTGCCAGCAGTTTATCTTACTGGGGGACAGGGGACTCCTACGAGCAGTACTTC	CASSLSYWGTGDSYEQYF
.	TRBV7-2	.	TRBJ2-7	TGTGCCAGCAGCCCCGGGCCCCTAGAGGCCTACGAGCAGTACTTC	CASSPGPLEAYEQYF
.	TRBV7-3	.	TRBJ1-2	TGTGCCAGCAGCCAGGATGGCAACCTAGAGGGCTACACCTTC	CASSQDGNLEGYTF
.	TRBV19	.	TRBJ1-1	TGTGCCAGCCACAGGGAAGGGAACACTGAAGCTTTCTTT	CASHREGNTEAFF
TRBD1	TRBV6-5	.	TRBJ1-6	TGTGCCAGCAGTTGGGACAGCGACCAGAGGGCCCTCCACTTT	CASSWDSDQRALHF
TRBD1	TRBV11-3	.	TRBJ1-6	TGTGCCAGCAGCTTACAAGACCTTACAGGGGTTAGGTCACCCCTCCACTTT	CASSLQDLTGVRSPLHF
.	TRBV7-9	once	TRBJ1-5	TGTGCCAGCAGTAGACAGGCCACCAATCAGCCCCAGCATTTT	CASSRQATNQPQHF
TRBD1	TRBV5-1	.	TRBJ1-4	TGCGCCAGCAGCTCGACAGGGGGCTACGAAAAACTGTTTTTT	CASSSTGGYEKLFF
.	TRBV10-3	.	TRBJ2-7	TGTGCCATCAGTGGGACAGAAACCTACGAGCAGTACTTC	CAISGTETYEQYF
.	TRBV7-6	.	TRBJ2-7	TGTGCCAGCAGCTTAGGGGGGGGGCCCTACGAGCAGTACTTC	CASSLGGGPYEQYF
.	TRBV7-9	.	TRBJ1-4	TGTGCCAGCAGCTTAGGGTCGGGGGCCCATGAAAAACTGTTTTTT	CASSLGSGAHEKLFF
TRBD1	TRBV10-3	.	TRBJ1-2	TGTGCCTCAGGGGGGACGATACAGGGCGGCTATGGCTACACCTTC	CASGGTIQGGYGYTF
.	TRBV2	.	TRBJ2-2	TGTGCCAGCAGGTGGCAGGCGACCACCGGGGAGCTGTTTTTT	CASRWQATTGELFF
.	TRBV5-1	.	TRBJ1-1	TGCGCCAGCAGCCGAAGGGGGAACACTGAAGCTTTCTTT	CASSRRGNTEAFF
.	TRBV9	.	TRBJ1-3	TGTGCCAGCAGCGCTCGGGACGGGCCCTCTATTGGAAACACCATATATTTT	CASSARDGPSIGNTIYF
TRBD1	TRBV4-2	.	TRBJ2-5	TGTGCCAGCAGCCAGAACAGGAAACAGGGGGAGACCCAGTACTTC	CASSQNRKQGETQYF
TRBD1	TRBV10-3	.	TRBJ2-5	TGTGCCATCAGTGCCGCCGGGACAGGGATCGAGACCCAGTACTTC	CAISAAGTGIETQYF
TRBD1	TRBV30	medium-sized	TRBJ1-1	TGTGCCTGGAAAGACAGGGGAAAGACTGAAGCTTTCTTT	CAWKDRGKTEAFF
.	TRBV7-2	once	TRBJ1-2	TGTGCCAGCAGCTTAGCGGCGGGTTATGGCTACACCTTC	CASSLAAGYGYTF
.	TRBV7-2	.	TRBJ2-3	TGTGCCAGCACCATTGCTAGCAGTGGAGATACGCAGTATTTT	CASTIASSGDTQYF
.	TRBV11-2	.	TRBJ1-1	TGTGCCAGCAGCTTTCAGGTGAACACTGAAGCTTTCTTT	CASSFQVNTEAFF
.	TRBV5-1	.	TRBJ1-1	TGCGCCAGCAGCCGGGACATCAAGAACACTGAAGCTTTCTTT	CASSRDIKNTEAFF
TRBD2	TRBV11-3	.	TRBJ2-7	TGTGCCAGCAGCTTAGGACTAGCGGGGGTCCCGCAGTACTTC	CASSLGLAGVPQYF
.	TRBV9	few	TRBJ1-1	TGTGCCAGCAGCGCCCATGTAGGGGACACTGAAGCTTTCTTT	CASSAHVGDTEAFF